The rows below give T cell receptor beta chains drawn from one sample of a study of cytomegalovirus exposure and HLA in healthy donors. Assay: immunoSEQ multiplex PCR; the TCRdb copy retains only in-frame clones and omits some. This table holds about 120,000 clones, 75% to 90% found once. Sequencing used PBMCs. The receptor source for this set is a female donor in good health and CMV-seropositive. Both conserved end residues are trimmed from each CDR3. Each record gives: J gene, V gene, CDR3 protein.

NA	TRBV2	ASRRGTEQY
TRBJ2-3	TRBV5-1	ASSLEGLAGVSGDTQY
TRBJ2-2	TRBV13	ASSLNTGELF
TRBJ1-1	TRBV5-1	ASSPVEPGITEAF
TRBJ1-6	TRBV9	ASSVLDVPQTDSPLH
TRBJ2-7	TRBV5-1	ASSLGQGLAYEQY
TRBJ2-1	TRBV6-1	ASSEGTGFYNEQF
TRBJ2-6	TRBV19	ASSWGGGGSGANVLT
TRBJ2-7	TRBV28	ASIGGGTGTYEQY
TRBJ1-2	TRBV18	ASSPGQGVYGYT
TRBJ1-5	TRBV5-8	ASSFLRQSLTPSPQH
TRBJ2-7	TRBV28	ASSLGGGTGRHEQY
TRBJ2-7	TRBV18	ASSPPPGGLGEQY
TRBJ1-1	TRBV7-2	ASSAGTVNTEAF
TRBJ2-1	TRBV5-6	ASRTQAEINEQF
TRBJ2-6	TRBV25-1	ASSEVRDSLSGANVLT
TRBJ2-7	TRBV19	ASSIYTGTHSYEQY
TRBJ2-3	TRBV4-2	ASSRGLAGDTQY
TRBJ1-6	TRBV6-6	ASSYQGPHSPLH
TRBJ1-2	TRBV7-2	ASSLGSRRGRSPNYGYT
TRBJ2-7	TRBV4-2	ASSQAWTGELYEQY
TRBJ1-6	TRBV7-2	ASSLGQGGSPLH
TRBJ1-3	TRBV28	ASSPYPGQDDTIY
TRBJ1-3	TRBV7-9	ASSLDSQRNTIY
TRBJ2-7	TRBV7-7	ASSLVAGYEQY
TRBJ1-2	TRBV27	ASSPAPNYGYT
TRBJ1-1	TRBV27	ASSRIGQGGTEAF
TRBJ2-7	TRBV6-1	ASSQSSYEQY
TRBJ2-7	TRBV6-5	ASSYSTGQTYEQY
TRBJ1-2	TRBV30	AWSPPPGNYGYT
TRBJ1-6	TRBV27	ASSWRQVPPYSPLH
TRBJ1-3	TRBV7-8	ASRSQGSGNTIY
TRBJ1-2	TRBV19	ASSTQGDYGYT
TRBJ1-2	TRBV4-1	ASSQDWGGYT
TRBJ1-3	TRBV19	ASSIGRNSGNTIY
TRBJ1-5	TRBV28	ASNDGNQPQH
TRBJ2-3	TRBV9	ASGTGTGGPTDTQY
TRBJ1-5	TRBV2	ASTFDNRGGNQPQH
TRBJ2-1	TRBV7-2	ASSLLAGGRNEQF
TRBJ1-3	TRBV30	AFDRSSGNTIY
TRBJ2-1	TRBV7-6	ASTAREGGLYSDNEQF
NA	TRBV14	ASSPREEGYEQY